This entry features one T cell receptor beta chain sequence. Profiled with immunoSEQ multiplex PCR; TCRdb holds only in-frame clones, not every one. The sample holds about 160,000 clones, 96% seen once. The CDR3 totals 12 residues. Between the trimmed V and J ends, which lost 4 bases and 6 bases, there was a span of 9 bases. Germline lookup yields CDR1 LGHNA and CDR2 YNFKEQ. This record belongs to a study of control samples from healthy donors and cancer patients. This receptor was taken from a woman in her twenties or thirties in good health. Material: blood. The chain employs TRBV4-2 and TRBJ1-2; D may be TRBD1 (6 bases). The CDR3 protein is CASSREGDGYTF. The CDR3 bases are TGTGCCAGCAGCCGAGAGGGGGATGGCTACACCTTC.